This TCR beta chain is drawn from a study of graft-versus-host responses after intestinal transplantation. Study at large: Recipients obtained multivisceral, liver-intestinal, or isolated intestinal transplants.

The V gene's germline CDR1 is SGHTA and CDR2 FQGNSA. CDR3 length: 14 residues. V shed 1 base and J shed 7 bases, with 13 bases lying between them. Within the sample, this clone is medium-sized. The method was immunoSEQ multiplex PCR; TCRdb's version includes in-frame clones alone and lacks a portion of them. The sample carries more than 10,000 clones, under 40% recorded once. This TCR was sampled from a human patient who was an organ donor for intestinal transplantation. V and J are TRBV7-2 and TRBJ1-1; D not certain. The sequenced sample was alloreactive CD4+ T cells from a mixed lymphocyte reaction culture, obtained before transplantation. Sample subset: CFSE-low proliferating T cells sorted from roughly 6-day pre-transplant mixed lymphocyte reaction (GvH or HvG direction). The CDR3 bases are TGTGCCAGCAGCTTAGTGTTCTCGGGTTTTGAAGCTTTCTTT. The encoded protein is CASSLVFSGFEAFF.